Included here is one T cell receptor (beta chain) sequence, with context. TCRdb reprocessed the 5' RACE reads via MiXCR and lists one record per CDR3 protein. The top ten clones hold roughly 3.6% of a sample with 60,000 to 75,000 distinct CDR3 sequences, 4.6% of them seen once. The CDR3 extends over 15 amino acids. CDR1 MNHNY and CDR2 SVGAGI come from the germline V gene (reference sequence). The V gene lost 0 bases and the J gene lost 5 bases, with 14 bases spanning the gap. The data belong to a study of early T cells in non-severe SARS-CoV-2 infection. Whole-study context: From unsorted whole blood, bulk RNA was sequenced, and the chains remained unpaired.

This specimen consisted of whole blood, obtained at baseline. The sequence derives from an adult who was a healthcare worker with PCR-confirmed SARS-CoV-2 infection or an uninfected control (not recorded which). The donor label of this sample is uncertain. The V call is TRBV6-6, the J call TRBJ2-7; D might be TRBD2 (6 bases). The CDR3 region has the DNA TGTGCCAGCAGTTACTCGGGGGGAGTACGGGACGAGCAGTACTTC. This codes for CASSYSGGVRDEQYF.